These 30 T cell receptor beta chains came from one sample sequenced in a study of CD8 T cells in Susac syndrome. Random hexamers were used to reverse transcribe an amount of about 0.5 to 1 ug RNA. MiXCR was run by TCRdb on the immunoSEQ multiplex PCR reads, yielding one entry per CDR3 protein. The data show approximately 190,000 distinct CDR3 sequences, 85% to 95% seen once. Material for sequencing was CD4+ T cells from PBMCs. The receptor source for this set is a human donor in good health.

This chain uses TRBV6-6 with TRBJ1-1, with 8 bases that match TRBD1. This CDR3 comprises 15 residues. The trim removed 2 bases at V and 0 bases at J, leaving 2 bases unmatched. Looked up from germline, CDR1 is MNHNY and CDR2 is SVGAGI (reference sequence). CDR3 amino acids: CASSYRTGMNTEAFF. CDR3 nucleotides: TGTGCCAGCAGTTACCGGACAGGGATGAACACTGAAGCTTTCTTT.

This clonotype was seen a single time. The chain carries TRBV10-3 and TRBJ1-4, with no clear D. V shed 0 bases and J shed 2 bases, with 7 bases lying between them. The CDR3 has 15 amino acids. CDR1 ENHRY and CDR2 SYGVKD come from the germline V gene. The CDR3 region is CAISESGQTNEKLFF. In DNA, the CDR3 is TGTGCCATCAGTGAGTCAGGGCAGACTAATGAAAAACTGTTTTTT.

The V and J genes are TRBV28 and TRBJ2-1; either TRBD1 or TRBD2 may supply D (5 bases each). Trimming removed 6 bases at V and 6 bases at J, with 12 bases between. CDR1 and CDR2 (germline): MDHEN, SYDVKM. CDR3 size: 13 residues. CDR3 amino acids: CASRGPHGNEQFF. CDR3 coding DNA: TGTGCCAGCAGGGGACCGCACGGCAATGAGCAGTTCTTC.

This clonotype was observed a handful of times. V gene TRBV5-6 combines with J gene TRBJ1-4; D may be TRBD1 (5 bases). V was clipped by 4 bases and J by 8 bases, with 12 bases between them. Germline V gives CDR1 SGHDT, CDR2 YYEEEE. There are 13 residues in the CDR3. CDR3 in DNA: TGTGCCAGCAGCCCCGGACGGGGGGAAAAACTGTTTTTT. As protein: CASSPGRGEKLFF.

CDR3: CASSGRMRNYNEQFF. The DNA for the CDR3 is TGTGCCAGCAGTGGGCGCATGCGGAACTACAATGAGCAGTTCTTC. V gene TRBV28 combines with J gene TRBJ2-1; D call uncertain. CDR1 is MDHEN and CDR2 is SYDVKM in the germline V gene. CDR3 size: 15 residues. Trimming removed 5 bases from V and 3 bases from J, with 14 bases in between. The full variable domain, with the rest looked up from reference TRBV28 and TRBJ2-1, is DVKVTQSSRYLVKRTGEKVFLECVQDMDHENMFWYRQDPGLGLRLIYFSYDVKMKEKGDIPEGYSVSREKKERFSLILESASTNQTSMYLCASSGRMRNYNEQFFGPGTRLTVL.

The rearrangement links TRBV7-3 to TRBJ1-1; 8 nucleotides align to TRBD1. Germline CDR1 is SGHTA and CDR2 is FQGTGA. The V and J ends lost 3 bases and 0 bases, in that order; junction bases with no gene match: 0. This CDR3 comprises 14 residues. CDR3 in amino acids: CASSLTGVNTEAFF. In nucleotides, the CDR3 is TGTGCCAGCAGCTTGACAGGGGTGAACACTGAAGCTTTCTTT.

CDR3 sequence reads: CASSLLAGAGGTQYF. The CDR3, as DNA: TGTGCCAGCAGTTTATTAGCGGGGGCCGGTGGGACCCAGTACTTC. The chain joins TRBV27 to TRBJ2-5; 9 bases match TRBD2. The CDR3 is 15 amino acids. Germline V lookup: CDR1 MNHEY, CDR2 SMNVEV (reference sequence). The V and J ends lost 1 base and 7 bases, in that order; junction bases with no gene match: 7.

V usage is TRBV19 and J usage is TRBJ1-5; D unclear. The CDR3 is 15 residues long. V was pared by 5 bases and J by 0 bases, with 11 bases between. The germline V gene has CDR1 LNHDA and CDR2 SQIVND (reference sequence). As DNA, the CDR3 is TGTGCCAGTAGTGCTTCACAGAGTAGCAATCAGCCCCAGCATTTT. This translates into CASSASQSSNQPQHF.

The chain uses TRBV6-1 and TRBJ2-3, with a weak D call TRBD2 (6 bases). The germline V gene encodes CDR1 MNHNS and CDR2 SASEGT. CDR3 length: 15 residues. V lost 6 bases and J 6 bases, leaving 19 bases between the germline ends. The chain's CDR3 is CASSAGLARRDTQYF. The CDR3 nucleotides are TGTGCCAGCAGCGCGGGGCTAGCGAGGCGGGATACGCAGTATTTT.

This rearrangement joins TRBV4-2 to TRBJ2-1; 15 bases agree with TRBD2. The CDR3 sequence is 17 residues long. Germline V gene lookup returns CDR1 LGHNA and CDR2 YNFKEQ. V gave up 4 bases and J gave up 5 bases; unmatched junction bases: 6. The DNA of the CDR3 is TGTGCCAGCAGCCTTGGACTAGCGGGGGGGTGGGACAATGAGCAGTTCTTC. This translates into CASSLGLAGGWDNEQFF.

The V and J genes are TRBV20-1 and TRBJ2-7; D is unclear. Germline V CDR1 and CDR2: DFQATT, SNEGSKA (reference sequence). The CDR3 runs to 14 residues. Between the trimmed V and J ends, which lost 0 bases and 2 bases, there was a span of 11 bases. CDR3 region: CSARDDRRTYEQYV. The CDR3 DNA reads as TGCAGTGCTAGAGATGACCGGAGAACCTACGAGCAGTACGTC.

The chain links TRBV5-4 to TRBJ1-2, with TRBD1 matching 10 bases. This CDR3 region has 15 residues. The germline V gene has CDR1 SGHNT and CDR2 YYREEE (reference sequence). J was trimmed by 8 bases and V by 0 bases; bases with no gene match: 7. The CDR3 bases are TGTGCCAGCAGCTTGGAGAGACAGGGGGCTTGGGGCTACACCTTC. Residues: CASSLERQGAWGYTF.

The V call is TRBV29-1, the J call TRBJ2-2; D is perhaps TRBD1 or TRBD2 (5 bases each). Germline V gives CDR1 SQVTM, CDR2 ANQGSEA. The CDR3 has 14 residues. V lost 3 bases and J lost 4, with 12 bases in between. The CDR3 protein is CSVDSGTITGELFF. For the CDR3, the DNA is TGCAGCGTTGATTCTGGGACCATCACCGGGGAGCTGTTTTTT.

This sequence joins TRBV30 and TRBJ1-2; D unresolved. CDR1 and CDR2 from the germline V gene are GTSNPN and SVGIG (reference sequence). V lost 1 base to trimming and J lost 3 bases, with 15 bases between them. This CDR3 comprises 15 residues. The CDR3 region is CAWSEALLGDYGYTF. The DNA for the CDR3 is TGTGCCTGGAGTGAGGCCCTTCTCGGCGACTATGGCTACACCTTC.

The chain uses TRBV2 and TRBJ2-2, with a tentative D call TRBD1 (5 bases). V lost 6 bases to trimming and J lost 0 bases, with 11 bases between them. The CDR3 runs to 15 residues. The germline gives CDR1 SNHLY, CDR2 FYNNEI. The CDR3 coding sequence is TGTGCCAGCAGGCAGACCAGGGCGAACACCGGGGAGCTGTTTTTT. Translating it yields CASRQTRANTGELFF.

This chain links TRBV6-2 or TRBV6-3 with TRBJ2-2; 8 bases agree with TRBD2. J gave up 2 bases and V 5 bases, and 10 bases lay outside the gene matches. From germline, CDR1 is MNHEY and CDR2 SVGEGT. The CDR3 sequence is 17 residues long. CDR3 DNA: TGTGCCAGCAGTCCCCCGCTCGCGGGGGGCAACACCGGGGAGCTGTTTTTT. It translates to CASSPPLAGGNTGELFF.

The chain links TRBV19 to TRBJ2-2, with 8 bases identical to TRBD1. The CDR3 totals 15 residues. The germline V gene has CDR1 LNHDA and CDR2 SQIVND (reference sequence). Unmatched junction bases numbered 5, after V lost 4 bases and J lost 4 bases. CDR3: CASSSGQGSTGELFF. CDR3 in DNA: TGTGCCAGTAGTAGCGGACAGGGTAGCACCGGGGAGCTGTTTTTT. Full variable domain (remainder filled in from reference TRBV19 and TRBJ2-2): DGGITQSPKYLFRKEGQNVTLSCEQNLNHDAMYWYRQDPGQGLRLIYYSQIVNDFQKGDIAEGYSVSREKKESFPLTVTSAQKNPTAFYLCASSSGQGSTGELFFGEGSRLTVL.

The chain recombines TRBV5-1 with TRBJ1-2; possible D gene TRBD1, 5 bases. Germline assignment: CDR1 SGHRS and CDR2 YFSETQ. V shed 4 bases and J shed 5 bases, with 21 bases lying between them. CDR3 length: 16 residues. CDR3 region: CASSPWGTLDLYGYTF. The CDR3 DNA reads as TGCGCCAGCAGCCCCTGGGGGACTCTAGACCTGTATGGCTACACCTTC.

V and J are TRBV4-2 and TRBJ1-1; no firm D call. The germline CDR1 and CDR2 sequences are LGHNA and YNFKEQ. This CDR3 has 15 residues. Trimming shortened V by 0 bases and J by 1 base, and 9 bases separated the two germline ends. In DNA, the CDR3 is TGTGCCAGCAGCCAAGAAAACCAGCAGAACACTGAAGCTTTCTTT. Its translation: CASSQENQQNTEAFF.

The V gene is TRBV5-1, the J gene TRBJ1-6; 9 bases are shared with TRBD1. The CDR3 consists of 15 residues. Trimming at V came to 0 bases and at J to 10 bases, leaving 5 bases not matched to a gene. Germline CDR1 is SGHRS and CDR2 is YFSETQ. Written as DNA, the CDR3 is TGCGCCAGCAGCTTGGCTAAAGGACAGGGGTCACCCCTCCACTTT. This sequence encodes CASSLAKGQGSPLHF.

The CDR3 reads CASSSWGADEKLFF. The CDR3 nucleotides are TGTGCCAGCAGTTCTTGGGGCGCGGATGAAAAACTGTTTTTT. This sequence joins TRBV16 and TRBJ1-4, with D possibly matching TRBD1 (5 bases). This CDR3 comprises 14 residues. The V end was cut by 6 bases, the J end by 6 bases, with 14 bases between. CDR1 KGHSY and CDR2 FQNENV come from the germline V gene.

The chain is built from TRBV24-1 and TRBJ2-7; weak D call: TRBD2 (6 bases). This CDR3 has 12 amino acids. The germline V and J ends were trimmed by 9 bases and 3 bases, with 11 bases remaining between them. Germline CDR1 and CDR2: KGHDR and SFDVKD. CDR3 in amino acids: CATGTPDYEQYV. CDR3 bases: TGTGCCACCGGGACTCCAGACTACGAGCAGTACGTC.

V is TRBV2 and J is TRBJ2-5; TRBD1 agrees at 9 bases. CDR1 and CDR2 (germline): SNHLY, FYNNEI. There are 13 residues in the CDR3. V trimming: 6 bases; J trimming: 4 bases; junction bases outside the gene matches: 3. Written as DNA, the CDR3 is TGTGCCAGCAGGGGGACAGGGATAGAGACCCAGTACTTC. It translates to CASRGTGIETQYF.

This chain uses TRBV28 with TRBJ1-1; 8 bases align to TRBD1. The CDR3 runs 14 residues. V dropped 5 bases and J dropped 9; count of bases not matched to a gene: 11. From germline, CDR1 is MDHEN and CDR2 SYDVKM. CDR3 DNA: TGTGCCAGCAGTGAGACAGGGGCGAGAGGAAAAGCTTTCTTT. Amino acids: CASSETGARGKAFF.

The chain uses TRBV29-1 and TRBJ1-1, with no clear D. Trimming removed 5 bases at V and 0 bases at J, with 10 bases between. CDR3 length: 13 residues. The germline gives CDR1 SQVTM, CDR2 ANQGSEA. CDR3 sequence (DNA): TGCAGCGTTAGTCTTATCATGAACACTGAAGCTTTCTTT. Its translation: CSVSLIMNTEAFF.

V is TRBV7-9 and J is TRBJ2-5; 14 positions agree with TRBD2. This CDR3 contains 17 residues. In germline, CDR1 is SEHNR, CDR2 FQNEAQ (reference sequence). Germline trimming cut 4 bases from V and 5 bases from J; bases unmatched to any gene: 9. This chain's CDR3 is CASSSGLAGADGETQYF. The CDR3 DNA reads TGTGCCAGCAGCTCGGGACTAGCGGGGGCCGATGGGGAGACCCAGTACTTC.

The V and J genes are TRBV19 and TRBJ2-6; TRBD2 might be the D (5 bases). CDR1 is LNHDA and CDR2 is SQIVND in the germline V gene (reference sequence). The V gene lost 4 bases and the J gene lost 3 bases, with 10 bases spanning the gap. This CDR3 region has 15 residues. The CDR3 sequence is CASSTPGGGANVLTF. In DNA form, the CDR3 reads TGTGCCAGTAGTACCCCCGGAGGTGGGGCCAACGTCCTGACTTTC.

The chain links TRBV2 to TRBJ1-4; possible D gene TRBD1, 6 bases. Germline values: CDR1 SNHLY, CDR2 FYNNEI. CDR3 size: 15 residues. Trimming took 2 bases from V and 7 from J, leaving 14 bases between them. This CDR3 is CASSERGALGEKLFF. The CDR3 coding sequence is TGTGCCAGCAGTGAACGGGGGGCTCTAGGTGAAAAACTGTTTTTT.

The chain has TRBV7-2 and TRBJ2-7, with 9 bases identical to TRBD2. CDR1 and CDR2 (germline): SGHTA, FQGNSA. The CDR3 is 15 residues long. Germline trimming cut 5 bases from V and 2 bases from J; bases unmatched to any gene: 7. This CDR3 reads CASSNSGGRAYEQYF. The CDR3 DNA is TGTGCCAGCAGCAATAGCGGGGGCCGGGCCTACGAGCAGTACTTC. Based on the CDR3 plus reference TRBV7-2 and TRBJ2-7, the full variable domain is GAGVSQSPSNKVTEKGKDVELRCDPISGHTALYWYRQSLGQGLEFLIYFQGNSAPDKSGLPSDRFSAERTGGSVSTLTIQRTQQEDSAVYLCASSNSGGRAYEQYFGPGTRLTVT.

The chain carries TRBV3-1 and TRBJ1-6, with 8 bases matching TRBD1. The V and J ends lost 1 base and 6 bases, in that order; junction bases with no gene match: 2. CDR3 size: 15 residues. From germline, CDR1 is LGHDT and CDR2 YNNKEL (reference sequence). For the CDR3, the DNA is TGTGCCAGCAGCCAAGGGACAGGGCTTAATTCACCCCTCCACTTT. Translating gives CASSQGTGLNSPLHF.